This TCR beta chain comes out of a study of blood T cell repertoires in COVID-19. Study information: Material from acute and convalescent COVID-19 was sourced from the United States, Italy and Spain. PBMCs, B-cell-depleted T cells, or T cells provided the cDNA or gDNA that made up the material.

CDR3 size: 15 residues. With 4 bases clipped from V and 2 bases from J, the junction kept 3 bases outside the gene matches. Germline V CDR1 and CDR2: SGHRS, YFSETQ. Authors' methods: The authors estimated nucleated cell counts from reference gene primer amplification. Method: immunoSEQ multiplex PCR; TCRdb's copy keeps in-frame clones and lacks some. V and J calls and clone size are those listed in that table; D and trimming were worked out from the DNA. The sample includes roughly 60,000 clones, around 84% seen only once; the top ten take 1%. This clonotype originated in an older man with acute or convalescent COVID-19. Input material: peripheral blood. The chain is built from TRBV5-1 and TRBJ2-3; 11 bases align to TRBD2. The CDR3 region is CASSVSGGATDTQYF. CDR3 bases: TGCGCCAGCAGCGTTAGCGGGGGGGCCACAGATACGCAGTATTTT.